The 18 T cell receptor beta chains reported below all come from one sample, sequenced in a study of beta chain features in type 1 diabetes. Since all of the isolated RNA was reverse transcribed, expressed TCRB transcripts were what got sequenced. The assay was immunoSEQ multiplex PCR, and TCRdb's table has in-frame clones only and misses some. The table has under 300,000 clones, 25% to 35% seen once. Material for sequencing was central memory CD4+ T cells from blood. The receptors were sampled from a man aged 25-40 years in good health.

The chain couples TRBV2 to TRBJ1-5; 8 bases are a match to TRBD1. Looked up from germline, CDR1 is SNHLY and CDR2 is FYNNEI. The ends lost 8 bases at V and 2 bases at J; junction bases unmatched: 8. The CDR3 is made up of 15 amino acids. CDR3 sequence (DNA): TGTGCCAGCGATCCAGGGGGCTCGGGCAATCAGCCCCAGCATTTT. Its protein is CASDPGGSGNQPQHF.

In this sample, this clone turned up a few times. The CDR3: CSVGGGTSRYTQYF. For the CDR3, the DNA is TGCAGCGTTGGTGGGGGGACGTCTCGATATACGCAGTATTTT. V usage is TRBV29-1 and J usage is TRBJ2-3; D is perhaps TRBD2 (6 bases). Deletions cut 4 bases from V and 7 bases from J, with 18 bases between. The CDR3 covers 14 residues. Germline V gene sequence: CDR1 SQVTM, CDR2 ANQGSEA.

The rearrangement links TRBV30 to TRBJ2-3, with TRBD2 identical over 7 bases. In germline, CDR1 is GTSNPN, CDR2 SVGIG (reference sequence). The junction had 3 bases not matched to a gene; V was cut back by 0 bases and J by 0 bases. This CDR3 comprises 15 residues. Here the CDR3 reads CAWSVLAASTDTQYF. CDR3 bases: TGTGCCTGGAGTGTTCTAGCGGCTAGCACAGATACGCAGTATTTT.

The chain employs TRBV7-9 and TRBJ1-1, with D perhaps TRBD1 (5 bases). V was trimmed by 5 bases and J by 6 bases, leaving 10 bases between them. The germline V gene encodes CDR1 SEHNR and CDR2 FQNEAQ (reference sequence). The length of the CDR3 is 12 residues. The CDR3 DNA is TGTGCCAGCAGCCTTCAGACAGCTGAAGCTTTCTTT. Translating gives CASSLQTAEAFF.

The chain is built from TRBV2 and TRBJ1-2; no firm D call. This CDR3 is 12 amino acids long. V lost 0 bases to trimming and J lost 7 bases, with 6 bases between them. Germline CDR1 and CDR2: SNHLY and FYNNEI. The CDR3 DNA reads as TGTGCCAGCAGTGAAGCCCCCGCTGGCTACACCTTC. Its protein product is CASSEAPAGYTF.

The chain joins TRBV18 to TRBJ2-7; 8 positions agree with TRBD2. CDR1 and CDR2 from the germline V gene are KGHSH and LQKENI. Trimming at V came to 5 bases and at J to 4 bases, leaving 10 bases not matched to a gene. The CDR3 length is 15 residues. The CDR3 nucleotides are TGTGCCAGCTCATCAACGGCGGGAGGATTATACGAGCAGTACTTC. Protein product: CASSSTAGGLYEQYF.

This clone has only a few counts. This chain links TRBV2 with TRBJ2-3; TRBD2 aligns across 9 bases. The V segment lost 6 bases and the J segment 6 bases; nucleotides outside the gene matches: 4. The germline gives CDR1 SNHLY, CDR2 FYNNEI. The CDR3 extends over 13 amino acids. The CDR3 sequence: CASRGTSKDTQYF. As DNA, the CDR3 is TGTGCCAGCAGAGGGACTAGCAAGGATACGCAGTATTTT.

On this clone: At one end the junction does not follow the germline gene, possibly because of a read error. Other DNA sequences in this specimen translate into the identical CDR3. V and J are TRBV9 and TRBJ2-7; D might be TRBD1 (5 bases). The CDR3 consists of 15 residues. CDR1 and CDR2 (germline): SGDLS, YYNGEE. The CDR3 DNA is TGCGCCAGCAGCGTTGGGGCCTCCCTCCGGGCCGAGCAGTACTTC. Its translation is CASSVGASLRAEQYF.

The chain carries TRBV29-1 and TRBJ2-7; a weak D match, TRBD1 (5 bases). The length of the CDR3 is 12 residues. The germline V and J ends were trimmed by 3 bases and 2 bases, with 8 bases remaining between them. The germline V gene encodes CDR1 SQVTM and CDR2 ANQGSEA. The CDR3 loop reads CSVDDSAYEQYF. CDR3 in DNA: TGCAGCGTTGACGACAGCGCCTACGAGCAGTACTTC.

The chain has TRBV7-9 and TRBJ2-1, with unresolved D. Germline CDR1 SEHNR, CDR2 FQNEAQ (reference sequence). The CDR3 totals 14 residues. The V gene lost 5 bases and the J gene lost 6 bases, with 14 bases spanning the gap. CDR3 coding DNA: TGTGCCAGCAGCGAGCGAGCGTTATTCAATGAGCAGTTCTTC. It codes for CASSERALFNEQFF.

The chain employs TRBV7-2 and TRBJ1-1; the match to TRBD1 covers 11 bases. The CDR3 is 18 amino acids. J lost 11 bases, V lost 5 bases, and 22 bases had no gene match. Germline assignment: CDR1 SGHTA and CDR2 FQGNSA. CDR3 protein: CASSAVPPSIGQGAQAFF. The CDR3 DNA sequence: TGTGCCAGCAGCGCGGTACCCCCAAGCATTGGACAGGGGGCGCAGGCTTTCTTT.

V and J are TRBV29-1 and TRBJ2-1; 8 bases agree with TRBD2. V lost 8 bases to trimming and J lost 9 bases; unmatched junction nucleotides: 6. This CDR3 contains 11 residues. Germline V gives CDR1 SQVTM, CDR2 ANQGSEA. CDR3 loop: CSPTAGVEQFF. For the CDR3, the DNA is TGCAGCCCCACAGCGGGAGTTGAGCAGTTCTTC.

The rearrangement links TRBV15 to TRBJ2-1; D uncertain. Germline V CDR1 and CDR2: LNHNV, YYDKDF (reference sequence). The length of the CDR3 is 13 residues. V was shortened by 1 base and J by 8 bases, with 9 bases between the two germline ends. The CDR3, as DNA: TGTGCCACCAGCAGAGGCAAGGACGATGAGCAGTTCTTC. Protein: CATSRGKDDEQFF.

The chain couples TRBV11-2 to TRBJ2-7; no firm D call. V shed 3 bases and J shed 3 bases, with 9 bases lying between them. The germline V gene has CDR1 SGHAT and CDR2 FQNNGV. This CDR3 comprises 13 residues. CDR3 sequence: CASSLGFIYEQYF. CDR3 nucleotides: TGTGCCAGCAGCTTGGGCTTCATCTACGAGCAGTACTTC.

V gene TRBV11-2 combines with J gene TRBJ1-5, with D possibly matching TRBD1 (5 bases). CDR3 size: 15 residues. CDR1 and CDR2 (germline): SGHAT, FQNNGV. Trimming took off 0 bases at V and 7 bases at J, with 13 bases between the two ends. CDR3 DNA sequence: TGTGCCAGCAGCTTAGATAGGCAGGGCAGCCAGCCCCAGCATTTT. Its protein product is CASSLDRQGSQPQHF.

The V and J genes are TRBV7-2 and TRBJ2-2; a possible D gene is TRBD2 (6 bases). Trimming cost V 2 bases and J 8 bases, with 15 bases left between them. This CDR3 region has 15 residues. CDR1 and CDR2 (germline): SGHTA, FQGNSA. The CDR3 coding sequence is TGTGCCAGCAGCTTAAAACTAGCCGACCTTGGGGAGCTGTTTTTT. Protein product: CASSLKLADLGELFF. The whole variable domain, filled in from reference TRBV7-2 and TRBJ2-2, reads GAGVSQSPSNKVTEKGKDVELRCDPISGHTALYWYRQSLGQGLEFLIYFQGNSAPDKSGLPSDRFSAERTGGSVSTLTIQRTQQEDSAVYLCASSLKLADLGELFFGEGSRLTVL.

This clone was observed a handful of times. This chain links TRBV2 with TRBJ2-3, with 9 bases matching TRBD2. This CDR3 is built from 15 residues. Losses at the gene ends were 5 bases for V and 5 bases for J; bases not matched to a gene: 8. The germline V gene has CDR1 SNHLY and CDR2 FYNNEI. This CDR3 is CASSLLAGKGDTQYF. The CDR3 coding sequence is TGTGCCAGCAGTCTACTAGCGGGCAAAGGAGATACGCAGTATTTT.

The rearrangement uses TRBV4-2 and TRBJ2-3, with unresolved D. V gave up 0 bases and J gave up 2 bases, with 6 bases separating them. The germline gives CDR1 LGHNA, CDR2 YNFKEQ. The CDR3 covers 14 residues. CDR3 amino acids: CASSQDIVTDTQYF. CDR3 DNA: TGTGCCAGCAGCCAAGACATCGTCACAGATACGCAGTATTTT.